This T cell receptor (beta chain) was sequenced during a study of Ad26.COV2.S vaccination and SARS-CoV-2 variants. Points from the study as a whole: Higher spike-specific TCR breadth was found in vaccine recipients than in placebo recipients.

The CDR3 is 13 amino acids. CDR1 is MNHNY, CDR2 SVGAGI, per germline (reference sequence). Deletions cut 2 bases from V and 3 bases from J, with 8 bases between. Generated by immunoSEQ multiplex PCR, the TCRdb table keeps only in-frame clones and is missing some. This table holds about 420,000 clones, more than 75% found once. The treatment denotes: around 19 received Ad26.COV2.S at low or high dose, single or two shots; about five received placebo; per-sample allocation not given. Specimen acquisition occurred on day 63 following the initial vaccine or placebo injection. Of note for this clone: Its antigen is currently unknown.

The sequences come from peripheral blood, collected in a trial of Ad26.COV2.S vaccine versus placebo. The V and J genes are TRBV6-6 and TRBJ2-7; D not certain. The receptor was derived from a person between 18 and 65 years old who received the Ad26.COV2.S COVID-19 vaccine or a placebo. CDR3 sequence reads: CASSYARVYEQYF. CDR3 bases: TGTGCCAGCAGTTACGCAAGGGTCTACGAGCAGTACTTC.